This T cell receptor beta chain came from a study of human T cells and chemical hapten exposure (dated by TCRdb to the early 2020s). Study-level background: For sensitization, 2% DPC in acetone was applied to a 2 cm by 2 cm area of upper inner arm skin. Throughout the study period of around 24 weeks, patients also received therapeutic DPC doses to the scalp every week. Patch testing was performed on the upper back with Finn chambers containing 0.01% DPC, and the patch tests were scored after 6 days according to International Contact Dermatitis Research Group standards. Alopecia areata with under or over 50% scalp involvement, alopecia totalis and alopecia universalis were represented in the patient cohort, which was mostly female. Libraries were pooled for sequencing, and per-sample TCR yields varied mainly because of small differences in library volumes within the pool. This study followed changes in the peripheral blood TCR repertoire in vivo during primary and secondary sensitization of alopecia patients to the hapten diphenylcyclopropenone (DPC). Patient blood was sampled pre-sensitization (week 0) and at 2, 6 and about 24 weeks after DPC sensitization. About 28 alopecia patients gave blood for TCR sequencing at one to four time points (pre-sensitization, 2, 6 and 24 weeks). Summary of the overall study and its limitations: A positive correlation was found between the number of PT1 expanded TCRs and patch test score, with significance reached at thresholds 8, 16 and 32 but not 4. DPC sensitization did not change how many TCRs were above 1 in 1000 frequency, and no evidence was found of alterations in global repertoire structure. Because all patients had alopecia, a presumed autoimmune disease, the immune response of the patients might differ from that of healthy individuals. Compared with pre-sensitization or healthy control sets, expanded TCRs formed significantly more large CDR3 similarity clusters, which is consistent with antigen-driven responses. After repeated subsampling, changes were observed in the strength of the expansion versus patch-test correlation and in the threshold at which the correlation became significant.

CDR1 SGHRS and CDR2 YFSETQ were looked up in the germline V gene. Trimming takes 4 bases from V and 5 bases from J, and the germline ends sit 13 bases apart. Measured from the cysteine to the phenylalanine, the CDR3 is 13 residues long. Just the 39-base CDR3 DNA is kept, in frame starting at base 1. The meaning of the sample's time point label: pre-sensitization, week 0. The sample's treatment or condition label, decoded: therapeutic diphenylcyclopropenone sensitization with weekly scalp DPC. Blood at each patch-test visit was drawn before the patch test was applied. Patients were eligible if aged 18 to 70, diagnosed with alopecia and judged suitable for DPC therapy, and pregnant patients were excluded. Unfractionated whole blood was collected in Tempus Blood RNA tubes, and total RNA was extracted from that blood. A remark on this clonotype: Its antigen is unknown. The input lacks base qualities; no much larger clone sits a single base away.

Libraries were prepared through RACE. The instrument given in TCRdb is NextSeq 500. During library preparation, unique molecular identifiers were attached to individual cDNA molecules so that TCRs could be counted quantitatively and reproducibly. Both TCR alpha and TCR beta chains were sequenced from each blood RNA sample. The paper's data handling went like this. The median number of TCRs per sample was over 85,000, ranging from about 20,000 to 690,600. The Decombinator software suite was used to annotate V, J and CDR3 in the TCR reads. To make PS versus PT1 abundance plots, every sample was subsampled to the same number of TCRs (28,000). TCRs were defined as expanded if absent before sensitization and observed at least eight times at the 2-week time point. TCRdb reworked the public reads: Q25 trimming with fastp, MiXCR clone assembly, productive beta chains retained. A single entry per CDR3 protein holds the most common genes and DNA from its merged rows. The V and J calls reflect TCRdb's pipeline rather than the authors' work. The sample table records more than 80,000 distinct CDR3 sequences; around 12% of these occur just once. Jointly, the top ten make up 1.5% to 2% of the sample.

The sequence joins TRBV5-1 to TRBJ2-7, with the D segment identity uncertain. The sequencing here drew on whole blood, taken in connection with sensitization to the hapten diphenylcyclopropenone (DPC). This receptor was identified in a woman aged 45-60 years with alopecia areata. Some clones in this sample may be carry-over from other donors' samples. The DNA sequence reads TGCGCCAGCAGCCGTAGGGTCCCCAACGAGCAGTACTTC. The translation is CASSRRVPNEQYF.